This is a list of T cell receptor beta chains from one sample in a study of blood T cell repertoires in COVID-19. TCRdb keeps only in-frame clones here, not all; method: immunoSEQ multiplex PCR. Counted here are over 200,000 clones, 83% occurring once; the ten biggest clones make up over 0.95%. The sequencing input was peripheral blood. Source of these receptors: a young woman with COVID-19, enrolled during active disease. Each CDR3 is given with its conserved first and last residue. The order of the fields is CDR3 protein, J gene, CDR3 length, V gene.

CDR3: CASSTGTSGNTGELFF
J: TRBJ2-2
length: 16
V: TRBV11-2

CDR3: CASSFLTDEKLFF
J: TRBJ1-4
length: 13
V: TRBV7-9

CDR3: CASSVTQGKNIQYF
J: TRBJ2-4
length: 14
V: TRBV9

CDR3: CASSSGLHSYNEQFF
J: TRBJ2-1
length: 15
V: TRBV9

CDR3: CASSPAPGQLLSGNTIYF
J: TRBJ1-3
length: 18
V: TRBV18

CDR3: CASSLTGTSIHEQYF
J: TRBJ2-7
length: 15
V: TRBV9

CDR3: CASRGLKGGYTF
J: TRBJ1-2
length: 12
V: TRBV6-5

CDR3: CASSPGVRPVYNEQFF
J: TRBJ2-1
length: 16
V: TRBV5-1

CDR3: CASSYWQAANYGYTF
J: TRBJ1-2
length: 15
V: TRBV6-2/TRBV6-3

CDR3: CASSLDGAVQPQHF
J: TRBJ1-5
length: 14
V: TRBV5-1

CDR3: CASSPQKGQGIQPQHF
J: TRBJ1-5
length: 16
V: TRBV28

CDR3: CASSPGLADHSYEQYF
J: TRBJ2-7
length: 16
V: TRBV5-1

CDR3: CASSAYRGLDYEQFF
J: TRBJ2-1
length: 15
V: TRBV9

CDR3: CASSPRLAGDHEQYF
J: TRBJ2-7
length: 15
V: TRBV7-6

CDR3: CASSSRGGLSPLHF
J: TRBJ1-6
length: 14
V: TRBV11-2

CDR3: CASSPGTSGRRDNEQFF
J: TRBJ2-1
length: 17
V: TRBV4-3

CDR3: CASSSTASTDTQYF
J: TRBJ2-3
length: 14
V: TRBV5-1

CDR3: CASSLAGVGDTQYF
J: TRBJ2-3
length: 14
V: TRBV5-1

CDR3: CASSYRDYRNEQFF
J: TRBJ2-1
length: 14
V: TRBV5-6

CDR3: CATSGSRAQGTDTQYF
J: TRBJ2-3
length: 16
V: TRBV24-1

CDR3: CASSRDRALGSYNSPLHF
J: TRBJ1-6
length: 18
V: TRBV27

CDR3: CAISEGTGGNTIYF
J: TRBJ1-3
length: 14
V: TRBV10-3

CDR3: CSVALSPSEEQYF
J: TRBJ2-7
length: 13
V: TRBV29-1

CDR3: CASSARQSSGNTIYF
J: TRBJ1-3
length: 15
V: TRBV11-1

CDR3: CASSGEAGAANTGELFF
J: TRBJ2-2
length: 17
V: TRBV7-2

CDR3: CASSPVGGYTF
J: TRBJ1-2
length: 11
V: TRBV7-8

CDR3: CASTSVRLTDTQYF
J: TRBJ2-3
length: 14
V: TRBV7-2